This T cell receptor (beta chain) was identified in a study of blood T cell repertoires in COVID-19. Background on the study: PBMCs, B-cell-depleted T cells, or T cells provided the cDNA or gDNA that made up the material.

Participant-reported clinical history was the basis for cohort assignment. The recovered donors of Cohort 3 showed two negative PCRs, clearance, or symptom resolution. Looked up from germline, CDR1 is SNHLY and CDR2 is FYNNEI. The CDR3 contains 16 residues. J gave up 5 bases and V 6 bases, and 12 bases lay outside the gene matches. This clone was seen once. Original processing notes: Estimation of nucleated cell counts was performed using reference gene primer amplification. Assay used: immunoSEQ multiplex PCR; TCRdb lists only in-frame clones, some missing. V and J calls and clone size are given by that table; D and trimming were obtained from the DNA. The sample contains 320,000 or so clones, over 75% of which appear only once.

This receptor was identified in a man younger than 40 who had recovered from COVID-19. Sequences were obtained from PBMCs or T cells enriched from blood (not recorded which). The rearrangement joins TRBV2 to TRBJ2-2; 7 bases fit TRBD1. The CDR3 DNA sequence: TGTGCCAGCAGGGGGCCCGGGACAGAGTATACCGGGGAGCTGTTTTTT. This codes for CASRGPGTEYTGELFF.